A single sample is the source of the 12 T cell receptor beta chains below, sequenced in a study of cytomegalovirus exposure and HLA in healthy donors. PCR primers comprised 60 Vbeta and 13 Jbeta primers. Sequencing was performed with immunoSEQ multiplex PCR; in TCRdb, only in-frame clones are kept and a portion is missing. This table holds 130,000 or so clones, roughly 87% found once. Sequencing used PBMCs. The receptor source for this set is a woman aged 40 to 50 in good health and CMV-seronegative.

This clone appeared a single time. This chain connects TRBV6-1 to TRBJ1-2, with a weak D call TRBD1 (6 bases). The CDR3 totals 14 residues. Germline V gene sequence: CDR1 MNHNS, CDR2 SASEGT. V lost 2 bases and J lost 8, with 15 bases in between. CDR3 nucleotides: TGTGCCAGCAGTGAAATTCAGGGGTTAGGAGGCTACACCTTC. Amino acid sequence: CASSEIQGLGGYTF.

This clone was detected once. Other nucleotide sequences from this sample produce the same CDR3. The chain has TRBV5-1 and TRBJ2-5; 7 nucleotides match TRBD2. The CDR3 is 14 residues long. J was trimmed by 1 base and V by 1 base; bases with no gene match: 1. Germline CDR1 and CDR2: SGHRS and YFSETQ. In DNA form, the CDR3 reads TGCGCCAGCAGCTTGAGCGGGATCCAAGAGACCCAGTACTTC. Translating it yields CASSLSGIQETQYF.

This chain joins TRBV6-1 and TRBJ1-2, with 7 nucleotides matching TRBD1. CDR3 length: 15 residues. Germline CDR1 and CDR2: MNHNS and SASEGT. Trimming at V came to 1 base and at J to 8 bases, leaving 10 bases not matched to a gene. In DNA form, the CDR3 reads TGTGCCAGCAGTGAAGTATACAGGGGTCTGGGGGGCTACACCTTC. Translating gives CASSEVYRGLGGYTF.

The rearrangement joins TRBV11-2 to TRBJ1-4; D not resolved. The V end lost 6 bases, the J end lost 7 bases, and 15 bases lay between the germline ends. The CDR3 is 14 amino acids. Germline assignment: CDR1 SGHAT and CDR2 FQNNGV. The CDR3 DNA reads TGTGCCAGCAGTTACTACCGGGAGACTGAAAAACTGTTTTTT. Amino acid sequence: CASSYYRETEKLFF.

V usage is TRBV4-3 and J usage is TRBJ2-2; D not certain. The V gene lost 0 bases and the J gene lost 5 bases, with 19 bases spanning the gap. The CDR3 runs 18 residues. CDR1 is LGHNA, CDR2 YSLEER, per germline. The chain's CDR3 is CASSQDIRLPARTGELFF. The CDR3 DNA sequence: TGCGCCAGCAGCCAAGACATCCGACTCCCCGCACGAACCGGGGAGCTGTTTTTT.

V is TRBV5-1 and J is TRBJ2-1; no firm D call. V lost 1 base, J lost 7 bases, and 9 bases lay in between. This CDR3 is built from 13 residues. Germline V gives CDR1 SGHRS, CDR2 YFSETQ. As DNA, the CDR3 is TGCGCCAGCAGCTTGTCAGGTGCGAATGAGCAGTTCTTC. It encodes CASSLSGANEQFF.

The chain employs TRBV6-5 and TRBJ2-5; 11 bases are a match to TRBD2. Germline V CDR1 and CDR2: MNHEY, SVGAGI. This CDR3 region has 15 residues. V gave up 5 bases and J gave up 4 bases; unmatched junction bases: 6. CDR3 in amino acids: CASSPLAGGPETQYF. CDR3 sequence (DNA): TGTGCCAGCAGTCCCCTAGCGGGAGGACCAGAGACCCAGTACTTC.

Only a few counts were recorded for this clone. This chain connects TRBV30 to TRBJ2-1; 8 bases map to TRBD2. V gave up 2 bases and J gave up 7 bases; unmatched junction bases: 4. This CDR3 has 13 residues. Germline V gene lookup returns CDR1 GTSNPN and CDR2 SVGIG (reference sequence). CDR3 protein: CAWSRGLANEQFF. CDR3 coding DNA: TGTGCCTGGAGTCGTGGACTAGCAAATGAGCAGTTCTTC.

The chain uses TRBV7-9 and TRBJ2-2; D not certain. With 5 bases removed from V and 9 bases from J, the gap between germline ends came to 19 bases. There are 15 residues in the CDR3. The V gene's germline CDR1 is SEHNR and CDR2 FQNEAQ (reference sequence). CDR3 DNA sequence: TGTGCCAGCAGCCGTGTAGGCTCCGACATCAGGGAGCTGTTTTTT. This codes for CASSRVGSDIRELFF.

The chain recombines TRBV10-2 with TRBJ1-5, with D unclear. Germline CDR1 and CDR2: WSHSY and SAAADI. The CDR3 runs 15 residues. Trimming removed 4 bases from V and 6 bases from J, with 16 bases in between. The CDR3 is CASSAGLGRGQPQHF. The CDR3 nucleotides read TGCGCCAGCAGTGCAGGTCTAGGGAGAGGTCAGCCCCAGCATTTT.

The chain joins TRBV5-5 to TRBJ2-7; TRBD1 matches 12 bases. This CDR3 region has 19 residues. Trimming took 4 bases from V and 3 from J; bases not matched to a gene: 17. From germline, CDR1 is SGHKS and CDR2 YYEKEE (reference sequence). The CDR3 sequence is CASSRTTVGTGGAGYEQYF. CDR3 in DNA: TGTGCCAGCAGCCGCACCACCGTCGGGACAGGGGGCGCGGGCTACGAGCAGTACTTC. Full variable domain (remainder filled in from reference TRBV5-5 and TRBJ2-7): DAGVTQSPTHLIKTRGQQVTLRCSPISGHKSVSWYQQVLGQGPQFIFQYYEKEERGRGNFPDRFSARQFPNYSSELNVNALLLGDSALYLCASSRTTVGTGGAGYEQYFGPGTRLTVT.

This chain joins TRBV5-1 and TRBJ1-2; 7 nucleotides line up with TRBD1. CDR3 length: 15 residues. Germline values: CDR1 SGHRS, CDR2 YFSETQ. V was clipped by 4 bases and J by 2 bases; unmatched bases: 8. The CDR3 nucleotides read TGCGCCAGCAGCAGGGGACAGCAACAAAACTATGGCTACACCTTC. This codes for CASSRGQQQNYGYTF.